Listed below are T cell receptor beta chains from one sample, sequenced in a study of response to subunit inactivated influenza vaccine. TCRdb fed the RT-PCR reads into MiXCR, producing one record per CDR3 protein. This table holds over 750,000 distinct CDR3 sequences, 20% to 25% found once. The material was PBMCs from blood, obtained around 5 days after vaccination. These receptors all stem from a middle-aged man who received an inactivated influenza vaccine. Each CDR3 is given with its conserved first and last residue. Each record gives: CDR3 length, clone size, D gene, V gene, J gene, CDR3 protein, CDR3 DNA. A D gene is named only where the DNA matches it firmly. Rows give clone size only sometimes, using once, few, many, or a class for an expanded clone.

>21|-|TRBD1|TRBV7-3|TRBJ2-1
CASSLIDKGQGSSGLSNEQFF
TGTGCCAGCAGCTTAATTGATAAGGGACAGGGTTCTAGCGGACTATCAAATGAGCAGTTCTTC
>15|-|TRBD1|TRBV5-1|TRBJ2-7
CASSFLRDSTYEQYF
TGCGCCAGCAGTTTTCTCCGGGACAGCACCTACGAGCAGTACTTC
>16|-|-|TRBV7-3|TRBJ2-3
CASSLTYSTRTDTQYF
TGTGCCAGCAGCTTAACGTACTCTACCCGCACAGATACGCAGTATTTT
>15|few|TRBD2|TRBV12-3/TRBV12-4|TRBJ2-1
CASSLAGGPRDEQFF
TGTGCCAGCAGTCTAGCGGGGGGGCCTAGGGATGAGCAGTTCTTC
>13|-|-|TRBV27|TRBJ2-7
CASSFVLAGEQYF
TGTGCCAGCAGTTTCGTGCTAGCCGGCGAGCAGTACTTC
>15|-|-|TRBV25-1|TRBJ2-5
CASSEFRGNQETQYF
TGTGCCAGCAGTGAATTTAGGGGGAACCAAGAGACCCAGTACTTC
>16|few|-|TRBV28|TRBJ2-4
CASRPQVTLAKNIQYF
TGTGCCAGCAGGCCACAGGTGACTCTAGCCAAAAACATTCAGTACTTC
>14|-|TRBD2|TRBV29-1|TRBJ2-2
CSIRTSVNTGELFF
TGCAGCATTAGGACTAGCGTGAACACCGGGGAGCTGTTTTTT
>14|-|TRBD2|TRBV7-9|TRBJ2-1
CASSLTSGDNEQFF
TGTGCCAGCAGCTTAACTAGCGGGGACAATGAGCAGTTCTTC
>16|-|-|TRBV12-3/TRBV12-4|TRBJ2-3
CASSAGELVSTDTQYF
TGTGCCAGCAGCGCAGGAGAGCTGGTTAGCACAGATACGCAGTATTTT
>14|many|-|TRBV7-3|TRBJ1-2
CASSYGPGSDGYTF
TGTGCCAGCAGCTACGGACCGGGGTCTGATGGCTACACCTTC
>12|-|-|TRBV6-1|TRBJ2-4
CASSEGINIQYF
TGTGCCAGCAGTGAGGGGATAAACATTCAGTACTTC
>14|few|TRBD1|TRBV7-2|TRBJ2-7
CASSSTGTGGEQYF
TGTGCCAGCAGCTCTACCGGGACAGGGGGTGAGCAGTACTTC
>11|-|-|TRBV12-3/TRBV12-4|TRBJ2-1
CASSSYDEQFF
TGTGCCAGCAGTTCCTATGATGAGCAGTTCTTC
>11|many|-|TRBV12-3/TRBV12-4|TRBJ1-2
CASSPGYGYTF
TGTGCCAGCAGCCCAGGGTATGGCTACACCTTC
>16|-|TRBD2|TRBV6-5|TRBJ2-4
CASSYSWGGAKNIQYF
TGTGCCAGCAGTTACTCGTGGGGGGGAGCCAAAAACATTCAGTACTTC
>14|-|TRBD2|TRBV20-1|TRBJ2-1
CSARVAGVINEQFF
TGCAGTGCTAGAGTAGCGGGAGTAATAAATGAGCAGTTCTTC
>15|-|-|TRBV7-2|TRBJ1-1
CASSLTSRLNTVAFF
TGTGCCAGCAGCTTAACCTCTAGGTTGAACACTGTAGCTTTCTTT
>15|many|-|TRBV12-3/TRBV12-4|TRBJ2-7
CASSLRVGPSYEQYF
TGTGCCAGCAGTTTACGAGTCGGGCCCTCCTACGAGCAGTACTTC
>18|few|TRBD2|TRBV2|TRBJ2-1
CASSEVGLAGGPYNEQFF
TGTGCCAGCAGTGAAGTGGGACTAGCGGGGGGGCCCTACAATGAGCAGTTCTTC
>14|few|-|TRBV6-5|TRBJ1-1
CASSYSAENTEAFF
TGTGCCAGCAGTTACTCAGCGGAGAACACTGAAGCTTTCTTT
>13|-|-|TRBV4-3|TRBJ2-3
CASSQQRSDTQYF
TGCGCCAGCAGCCAACAAAGGTCTGATACGCAGTATTTT
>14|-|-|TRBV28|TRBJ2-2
CASSFYRSTGELFF
TGTGCCAGCAGTTTTTACCGATCCACCGGGGAGCTGTTTTTT
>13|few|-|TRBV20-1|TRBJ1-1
CSARDYTNTEAFF
TGCAGTGCTAGAGATTATACGAACACTGAAGCTTTCTTT
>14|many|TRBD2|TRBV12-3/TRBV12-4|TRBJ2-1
CASSLSGRALEQFF
TGTGCCAGCAGCCTTAGCGGGAGGGCCCTTGAGCAGTTCTTC
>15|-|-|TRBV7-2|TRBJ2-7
CASNSLGSGSYEQYF
TGTGCCAGCAACTCGCTGGGGTCGGGATCCTACGAGCAGTACTTC